Described below is a single TCR beta chain sequence and its context. The assay was immunoSEQ multiplex PCR, and TCRdb's table has in-frame clones only and misses some. The data show 140,000 to 150,000 clones, about 80% seen once. This record belongs to a study of cytotoxic CD8 clonotypes in ibrutinib-treated CLL. CDR1 GTSNPN and CDR2 SVGIG come from the germline V gene (reference sequence). CDR3 size: 16 residues. After removal of 0 bases from V and 1 base from J, the junction contained 4 bases not matched to a gene. This TCR was recovered from a human donor with chronic lymphocytic leukemia. The material was PBMCs, obtained after 24 months of ibrutinib treatment. This chain uses TRBV30 with TRBJ2-3, with 10 bases that match TRBD2. In nucleotides, the CDR3 is TGTGCCTGGAGTGTAGGGCTAGCGGGGGGCACAGATACGCAGTATTTT. This sequence encodes CAWSVGLAGGTDTQYF.